The 14 T cell receptor beta chains in this list originate from one sample, sequenced in a study of cytomegalovirus exposure and HLA in healthy donors. This PCR relied on a set of 60 Vbeta primers and 13 Jbeta primers. Generated by immunoSEQ multiplex PCR, the TCRdb table keeps only in-frame clones and is missing some. The sample shows approximately 190,000 clones, about 90% of them seen only once. Sequencing was performed on PBMCs. The receptors come from a boy younger than 10 in good health and CMV-seronegative.

The V and J genes are TRBV7-8 and TRBJ1-5; D is uncertain. Germline V gives CDR1 SGHVS, CDR2 FQNEAQ. CDR3 length: 16 amino acids. Trimming pared 4 bases from V and 7 bases from J, leaving 20 bases between. CDR3 DNA: TGTGCCAGCAGCTCCGCGGTTTCCGGGTATGGGCAGCCCCAGCATTTT. Translation gives CASSSAVSGYGQPQHF.

CDR3 sequence: CASRRQGMNTEAFF. The CDR3 nucleotides read TGTGCCAGCAGGAGACAGGGAATGAACACTGAAGCTTTCTTT. The genes are TRBV2 and TRBJ1-1; 7 bases agree with TRBD1. Germline V gene sequence: CDR1 SNHLY, CDR2 FYNNEI. This CDR3 region has 14 residues. V gave up 6 bases and J gave up 0 bases; unmatched junction bases: 4.

This chain connects TRBV6-5 to TRBJ2-1; 9 bases map to TRBD2. The CDR3 runs to 15 residues. The trim removed 6 bases at V and 4 bases at J, leaving 7 bases unmatched. The germline gives CDR1 MNHEY, CDR2 SVGAGI. The CDR3 DNA reads as TGTGCCAGCAGCTCGACTAGCGGAGGTTACAATGAGCAGTTCTTC. Encoded protein: CASSSTSGGYNEQFF.

V gene TRBV27 combines with J gene TRBJ2-7, with 7 bases matching TRBD2. The CDR3 has 19 residues. Unmatched junction bases numbered 14, after V lost 0 bases and J lost 0 bases. Per germline, CDR1 MNHEY and CDR2 SMNVEV (reference sequence). CDR3 DNA: TGTGCCAGCAGTTTATCTCCCTTTCTCCTAGCGGAAAGCTCCTACGAGCAGTACTTC. Encoded protein: CASSLSPFLLAESSYEQYF.

This chain connects TRBV7-6 to TRBJ2-1, with 9 bases matching TRBD1. J lost 8 bases, V lost 6 bases, and 14 bases had no gene match. Germline CDR1 reads SGHVS; CDR2 reads FNYEAQ. The CDR3 is 16 amino acids. The CDR3 region has the DNA TGTGCCAGCAGGCCCACAGGGGGCGCAATTCGCGATGAGCAGTTCTTC. This encodes CASRPTGGAIRDEQFF.

V gene TRBV10-2 combines with J gene TRBJ1-3; no reliable D call. There are 14 residues in the CDR3. Trimming shortened V by 2 bases and J by 4 bases, and 9 bases separated the two germline ends. CDR1 and CDR2 (germline): WSHSY, SAAADI. CDR3 residues: CASSESSTGNTIYF. In DNA, the CDR3 is TGCGCCAGCAGTGAGAGTAGTACGGGAAACACCATATATTTT.

In nucleotides, the CDR3 is TGTGCCAGCAGTTACCCCTACTCCTACGAGCAGTACTTC. Translated: CASSYPYSYEQYF. This chain joins TRBV11-2 and TRBJ2-7; D remains unclear. This CDR3 contains 13 residues. Per germline, CDR1 SGHAT and CDR2 FQNNGV. The germline V and J ends were trimmed by 6 bases and 0 bases, with 9 bases remaining between them.

The V and J genes are TRBV27 and TRBJ2-5; D is unclear. The CDR3 has 14 amino acids. The V gene lost 8 bases and the J gene lost 11 bases, with 24 bases spanning the gap. The germline CDR1 and CDR2 sequences are MNHEY and SMNVEV (reference sequence). This CDR3 is CASRLFPALREQYF. The DNA of the CDR3 is TGTGCCAGCCGCCTCTTCCCCGCTTTGAGAGAGCAGTACTTC.

The V and J genes are TRBV7-2 and TRBJ2-2; 7 bases fit TRBD2. V trimming: 2 bases; J trimming: 6 bases; junction bases outside the gene matches: 12. The CDR3 runs 17 residues. Looked up from germline, CDR1 is SGHTA and CDR2 is FQGNSA. The CDR3 nucleotides read TGTGCCAGCAGCTTATTCAGCGGGGTGTCGGCAGCCGGGGAGCTGTTTTTT. Translating it yields CASSLFSGVSAAGELFF.

V is TRBV5-3 and J is TRBJ2-7, with D possibly being TRBD2 (5 bases). TRBV5-3 is identified as an open reading frame with a role that is uncertain. The CDR3 extends over 14 amino acids. Trimming pared 3 bases from V and 0 bases from J, leaving 10 bases between. The chain's CDR3 is CARSSRGSSYEQYF. The CDR3 region has the DNA TGTGCCAGAAGCTCGCGAGGGTCCTCCTACGAGCAGTACTTC.

The chain combines TRBV5-8 with TRBJ1-1; 10 bases map to TRBD1. CDR1 is SGHTS, CDR2 YDEGEE, per germline. V lost 4 bases to trimming and J lost 11 bases; unmatched junction nucleotides: 8. The CDR3 is 13 residues long. The CDR3 nucleotides read TGTGCCAGCAGCCCGGACAGGGGGTTTGATGCTTTCTTT. Translated, it gives CASSPDRGFDAFF. Based on the CDR3 plus reference TRBV5-8 and TRBJ1-1, the full variable domain is EAGVTQSPTHLIKTRGQQATLRCSPISGHTSVYWYQQALGLGLQFLLWYDEGEERNRGNFPPRFSGRQFPNYSSELNVNALELEDSALYLCASSPDRGFDAFFGQGTRLTVV.

The chain employs TRBV4-1 and TRBJ2-7, with unresolved D. The germline CDR1 and CDR2 sequences are MGHRA and YSYEKL. V lost 1 base and J 4 bases, leaving 14 bases between the germline ends. The CDR3 spans 15 residues. The CDR3 sequence is CASSQVPGIAYEQYF. As DNA, the CDR3 is TGCGCCAGCAGCCAAGTTCCTGGCATCGCTTACGAGCAGTACTTC.

The chain couples TRBV27 to TRBJ1-6; no clear D gene. This CDR3 is 16 amino acids long. V was pared by 9 bases and J by 1 base, with 16 bases between. CDR1 and CDR2 (germline): MNHEY, SMNVEV (reference sequence). CDR3 loop: CASATPSGSYNSPLHF. CDR3 nucleotide sequence: TGTGCCAGTGCAACACCCTCGGGGTCCTATAATTCACCCCTCCACTTT.

V gene TRBV15 combines with J gene TRBJ2-7; TRBD2 matches 8 bases. V lost 1 base to trimming and J lost 2 bases; unmatched junction nucleotides: 13. This CDR3 is built from 18 residues. CDR1 is LNHNV and CDR2 is YYDKDF in the germline V gene (reference sequence). The CDR3 nucleotides read TGTGCCACCAGCAGAGCCGGACTAGCCCCAGGGCCCCCCTACGAGCAGTACTTC. Protein: CATSRAGLAPGPPYEQYF.